These 7 T cell receptor beta chains were sequenced from one sample in a study of cytomegalovirus exposure and HLA in healthy donors. Researchers ran the PCR with 60 Vbeta and 13 Jbeta primers. Method: immunoSEQ multiplex PCR; TCRdb's copy keeps in-frame clones and lacks some. Among 120,000 to 150,000 clones listed, 80% were seen once. The sequencing input was PBMCs. Receptor source: a female donor in good health and CMV-seronegative.

This chain uses TRBV9 with TRBJ1-1, with 7 bases that match TRBD1. Looked up from germline, CDR1 is SGDLS and CDR2 is YYNGEE. This CDR3 spans 14 amino acids. With V trimmed by 0 bases and J by 4 bases, 3 bases remained unmatched. CDR3: CASSVAPGGTEAFF. Here the CDR3 DNA reads TGTGCCAGCAGCGTAGCTCCAGGGGGCACTGAAGCTTTCTTT.

The gene calls are TRBV6-6 and TRBJ2-7, with 7 bases aligning to TRBD1. The germline V gene encodes CDR1 MNHNY and CDR2 SVGAGI (reference sequence). The CDR3 loop spans 12 amino acids. V was pared by 6 bases and J by 5 bases, with 4 bases of the junction left unmatched. CDR3: CASSRTGDEQYF. The CDR3 nucleotides are TGTGCCAGCAGCAGGACAGGTGACGAGCAGTACTTC.

The chain employs TRBV7-9 and TRBJ1-2; 7 positions agree with TRBD1. This CDR3 is built from 15 residues. J gave up 8 bases and V 0 bases, and 9 bases lay outside the gene matches. The germline V gene encodes CDR1 SEHNR and CDR2 FQNEAQ (reference sequence). The CDR3 loop reads CASSLAPTQGLGYTF. DNA for the CDR3: TGTGCCAGCAGCTTAGCCCCCACACAGGGGTTGGGCTACACCTTC.

The chain links TRBV7-9 to TRBJ1-2; a weak D match, TRBD1 (6 bases). From germline, CDR1 is SEHNR and CDR2 FQNEAQ (reference sequence). The CDR3 runs to 14 residues. The V end was cut by 1 base, the J end by 3 bases, with 9 bases between. The CDR3 region is CASSLDRVDYGYTF. Here the CDR3 DNA reads TGTGCCAGCAGCTTAGACAGGGTTGACTATGGCTACACCTTC.

The V call is TRBV10-2, the J call TRBJ1-5; the D gene is possibly TRBD1 (5 bases). V was pared by 4 bases and J by 0 bases, with 10 bases between. The germline gives CDR1 WSHSY, CDR2 SAAADI. The CDR3 consists of 15 residues. CDR3 loop: CASSGGRVSNQPQHF. As DNA, the CDR3 is TGCGCCAGCAGTGGGGGCAGGGTTAGCAATCAGCCCCAGCATTTT.

This chain links TRBV6-5 with TRBJ1-1; tentatively, D is TRBD1 (6 bases). CDR1 MNHEY and CDR2 SVGAGI come from the germline V gene. The CDR3 is 15 residues long. Deletions cut 0 bases from V and 5 bases from J, with 13 bases between. The chain's CDR3 is CASSYSRAQGTEAFF. The CDR3 nucleotides are TGTGCCAGCAGTTACTCGAGGGCGCAGGGGACTGAAGCTTTCTTT.

The rearrangement joins TRBV5-5 to TRBJ1-4, with a weak D call TRBD1 (5 bases). Between the trimmed V and J ends, which lost 0 bases and 0 bases, there was a span of 9 bases. Germline V CDR1 and CDR2: SGHKS, YYEKEE (reference sequence). The CDR3 totals 16 residues. The CDR3 spells CASSLAGGATNEKLFF. In DNA form, the CDR3 reads TGTGCCAGCAGCTTGGCCGGGGGGGCAACTAATGAAAAACTGTTTTTT. The variable domain in full, with the rest retrieved from reference TRBV5-5 and TRBJ1-4, is DAGVTQSPTHLIKTRGQQVTLRCSPISGHKSVSWYQQVLGQGPQFIFQYYEKEERGRGNFPDRFSARQFPNYSSELNVNALLLGDSALYLCASSLAGGATNEKLFFGSGTQLSVL.